What follows is one T cell receptor beta chain and its context. The CDR3 is 14 amino acids. The J segment lost 11 bases and the V segment lost 3 bases, leaving 10 bases of the junction unmatched. Per germline, CDR1 LNHDA and CDR2 SQIVND (reference sequence). The data were produced by immunoSEQ multiplex PCR, yet TCRdb's version contains in-frame clones alone and is incomplete. This repertoire shows fewer than 60,000 clones, about 85% found once; its top ten account for about 7.3%. The data were obtained in a study of blood T cell repertoires in COVID-19. This clonotype was obtained from a man aged 65 to 85 with active COVID-19. The chain employs TRBV19 and TRBJ1-1, with TRBD1 matching over 9 bases. Sample: peripheral blood. The chain's CDR3 is CASSMGRDREGAFF. CDR3 nucleotides: TGTGCCAGTAGTATGGGCCGGGACAGGGAAGGGGCTTTCTTT.